These T cell receptor beta chains were read from a single sample in a study of shared clonotypes between healthy human individuals. Sequenced by immunoSEQ multiplex PCR; TCRdb stores in-frame clones only, minus some. The profile shows approximately 980,000 clones, less than 85% of them singletons. The sequenced sample consisted of memory CD4+ T cells sorted from blood. Receptor source: a young man in good health. CDR3s include the opening cysteine and the closing phenylalanine or tryptophan. The D gene is left open where the match is weak. Clone size appears in some rows only: once, few, many, or a class for an expanded clone.

>-|TRBJ1-2|-|TRBV28
CASSLAPTNYGYTF
TGTGCCAGCAGTTTGGCTCCCACTAACTATGGCTACACCTTC
>-|TRBJ1-2|-|TRBV7-2
CASSLAGGPNYGYTF
TGTGCCAGCAGCTTAGCCGGGGGGCCTAACTATGGCTACACCTTC
>TRBD1|TRBJ2-7|-|TRBV5-1
CASSLGGQGYEQYF
TGCGCCAGCAGCTTAGGGGGCCAGGGCTACGAGCAGTACTTC
>-|TRBJ2-7|-|TRBV5-4
CASSLAPGADSYEQYF
TGTGCCAGCAGCTTGGCGCCTGGAGCGGACTCCTACGAGCAGTACTTC
>TRBD2|TRBJ2-1|-|TRBV10-3
CAISEGVAGLGQFF
TGTGCCATCAGTGAGGGGGTAGCGGGACTAGGGCAGTTCTTC
>-|TRBJ2-7|-|TRBV5-6
CASSRDKGVEQYF
TGTGCCAGCAGCCGCGACAAAGGGGTTGAGCAGTACTTC
>-|TRBJ2-7|few|TRBV21-1
CASGYYEQYF
TGTGCCAGCGGTTACTACGAGCAGTACTTC
>-|TRBJ1-5|-|TRBV6-6
CASSYGVSDSNQPQHF
TGTGCCAGCAGTTATGGAGTCTCTGATAGCAATCAGCCCCAGCATTTT
>-|TRBJ2-5|-|TRBV30
CAWSRQQTQYF
TGTGCCTGGAGCCGACAGCAGACCCAGTACTTC
>TRBD1|TRBJ2-3|-|TRBV10-3
CAISDRDRGTDTQYF
TGTGCCATCAGTGACCGGGACAGGGGCACAGATACGCAGTATTTT